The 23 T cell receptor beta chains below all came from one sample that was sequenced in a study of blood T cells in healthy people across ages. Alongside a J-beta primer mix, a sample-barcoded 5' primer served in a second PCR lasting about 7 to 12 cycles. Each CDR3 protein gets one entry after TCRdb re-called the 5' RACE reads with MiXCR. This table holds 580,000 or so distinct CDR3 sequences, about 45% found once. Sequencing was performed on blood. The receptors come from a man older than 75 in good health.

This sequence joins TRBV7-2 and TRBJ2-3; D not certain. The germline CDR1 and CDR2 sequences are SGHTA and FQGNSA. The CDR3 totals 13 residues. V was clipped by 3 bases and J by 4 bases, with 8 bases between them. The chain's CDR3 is CASSFAPPDTQYF. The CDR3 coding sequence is TGTGCCAGCAGCTTTGCGCCCCCAGATACGCAGTATTTT.

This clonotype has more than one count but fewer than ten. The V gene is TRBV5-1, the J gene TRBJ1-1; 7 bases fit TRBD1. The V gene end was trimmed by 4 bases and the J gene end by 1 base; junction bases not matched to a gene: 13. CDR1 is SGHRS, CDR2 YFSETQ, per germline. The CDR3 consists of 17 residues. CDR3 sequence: CASSPSGGTGANTEAFF. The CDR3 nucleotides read TGCGCCAGCAGCCCCTCGGGTGGCACAGGGGCGAACACTGAAGCTTTCTTT.

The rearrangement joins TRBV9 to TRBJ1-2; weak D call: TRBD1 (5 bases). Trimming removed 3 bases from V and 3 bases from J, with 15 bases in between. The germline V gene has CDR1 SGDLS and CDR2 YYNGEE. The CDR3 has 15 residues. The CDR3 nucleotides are TGTGCCAGCAGCGGACACCAGGGCCCCGACTATGGCTACACCTTC. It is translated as CASSGHQGPDYGYTF. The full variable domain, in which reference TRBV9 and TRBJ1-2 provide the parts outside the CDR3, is DSGVTQTPKHLITATGQRVTLRCSPRSGDLSVYWYQQSLDQGLQFLIQYYNGEERAKGNILERFSAQQFPDLHSELNLSSLELGDSALYFCASSGHQGPDYGYTFGSGTRLTVV.

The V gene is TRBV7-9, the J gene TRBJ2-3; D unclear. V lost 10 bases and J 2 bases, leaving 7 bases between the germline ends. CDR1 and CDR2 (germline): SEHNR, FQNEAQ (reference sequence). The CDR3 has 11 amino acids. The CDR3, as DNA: TGTGCCACCGCTAACACAGATACGCAGTATTTT. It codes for CATANTDTQYF.

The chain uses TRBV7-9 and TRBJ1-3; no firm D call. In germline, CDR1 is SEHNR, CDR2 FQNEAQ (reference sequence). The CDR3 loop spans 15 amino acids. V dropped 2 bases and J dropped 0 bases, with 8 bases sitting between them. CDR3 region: CASSLLPHSGNTIYF. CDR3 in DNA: TGTGCCAGCAGCTTATTGCCCCACTCTGGAAACACCATATATTTT. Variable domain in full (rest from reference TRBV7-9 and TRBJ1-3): DTGVSQNPRHKITKRGQNVTFRCDPISEHNRLYWYRQTLGQGPEFLTYFQNEAQLEKSRLLSDRFSAERPKGSFSTLEIQRTEQGDSAMYLCASSLLPHSGNTIYFGEGSWLTVV.

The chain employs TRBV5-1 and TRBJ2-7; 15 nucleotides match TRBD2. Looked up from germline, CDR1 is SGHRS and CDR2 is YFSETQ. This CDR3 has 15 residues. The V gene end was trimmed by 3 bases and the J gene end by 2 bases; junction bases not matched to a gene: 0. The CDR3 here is CASSWTSGGAYEQYF. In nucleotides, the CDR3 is TGCGCCAGCAGCTGGACTAGCGGGGGGGCCTACGAGCAGTACTTC.

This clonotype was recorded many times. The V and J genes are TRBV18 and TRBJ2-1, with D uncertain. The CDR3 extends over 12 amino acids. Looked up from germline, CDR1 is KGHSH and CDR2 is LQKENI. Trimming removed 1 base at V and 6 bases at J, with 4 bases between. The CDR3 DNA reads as TGTGCCAGCTCACCACAGAGCAATGAGCAGTTCTTC. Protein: CASSPQSNEQFF.

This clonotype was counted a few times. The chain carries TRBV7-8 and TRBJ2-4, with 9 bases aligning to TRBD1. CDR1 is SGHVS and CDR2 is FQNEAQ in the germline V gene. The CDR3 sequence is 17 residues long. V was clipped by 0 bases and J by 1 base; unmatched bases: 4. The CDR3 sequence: CASSLAGTGWAKNIQYF. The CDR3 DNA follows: TGTGCCAGCAGCTTAGCCGGGACAGGGTGGGCCAAAAACATTCAGTACTTC.

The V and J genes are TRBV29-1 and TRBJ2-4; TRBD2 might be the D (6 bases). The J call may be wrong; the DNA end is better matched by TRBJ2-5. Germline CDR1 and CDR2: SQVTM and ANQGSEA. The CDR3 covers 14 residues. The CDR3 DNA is TGCAGCGTTATAAGCGCCCGGAGGGTGGAGACCCAGTACTTC. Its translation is CSVISARRVETQYF.

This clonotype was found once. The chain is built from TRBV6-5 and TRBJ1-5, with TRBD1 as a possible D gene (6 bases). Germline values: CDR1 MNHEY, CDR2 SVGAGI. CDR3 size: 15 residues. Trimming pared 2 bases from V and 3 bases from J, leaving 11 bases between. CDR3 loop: CASSYGGGDNQPQHF. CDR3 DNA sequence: TGTGCCAGCAGTTACGGGGGGGGCGACAATCAGCCCCAGCATTTT.

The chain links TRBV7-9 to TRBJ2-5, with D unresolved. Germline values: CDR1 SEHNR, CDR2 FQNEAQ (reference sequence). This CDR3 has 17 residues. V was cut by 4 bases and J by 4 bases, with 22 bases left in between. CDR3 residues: CASSSTRTATPRETQYF. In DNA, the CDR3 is TGTGCCAGCAGCTCCACCCGAACAGCCACCCCAAGAGAGACCCAGTACTTC.

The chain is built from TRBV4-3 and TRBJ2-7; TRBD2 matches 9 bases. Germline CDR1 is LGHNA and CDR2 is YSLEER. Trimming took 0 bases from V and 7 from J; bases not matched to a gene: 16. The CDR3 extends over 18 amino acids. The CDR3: CASSQDSLAGSGRREQYF. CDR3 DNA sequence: TGCGCCAGCAGCCAAGATTCGCTAGCGGGATCCGGCCGGAGAGAGCAGTACTTC.

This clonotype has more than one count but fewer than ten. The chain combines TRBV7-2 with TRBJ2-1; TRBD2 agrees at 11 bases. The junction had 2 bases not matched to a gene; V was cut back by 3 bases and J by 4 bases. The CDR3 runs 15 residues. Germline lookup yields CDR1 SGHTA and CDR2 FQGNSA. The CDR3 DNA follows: TGTGCCAGCAGCTTTAGCGGGGGGGTGTACAATGAGCAGTTCTTC. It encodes CASSFSGGVYNEQFF.

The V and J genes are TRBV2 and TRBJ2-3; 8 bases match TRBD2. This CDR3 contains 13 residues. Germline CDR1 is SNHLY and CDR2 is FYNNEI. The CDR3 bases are TGTGCGACCGTAGCGGGGTATGCAGATACGCAGTATTTT. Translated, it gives CATVAGYADTQYF.

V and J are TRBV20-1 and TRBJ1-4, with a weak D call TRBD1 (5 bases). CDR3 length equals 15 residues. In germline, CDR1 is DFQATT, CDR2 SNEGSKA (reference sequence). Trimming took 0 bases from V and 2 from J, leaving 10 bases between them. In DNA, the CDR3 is TGCAGTGCTAGAGATCGGAGGGGTACTAATGAAAAACTGTTTTTT. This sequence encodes CSARDRRGTNEKLFF.

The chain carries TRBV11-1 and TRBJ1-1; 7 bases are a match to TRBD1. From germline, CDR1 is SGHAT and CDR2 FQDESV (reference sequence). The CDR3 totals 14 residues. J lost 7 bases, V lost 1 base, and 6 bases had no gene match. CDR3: CASSLGDRDSEAFF. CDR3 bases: TGTGCCAGCAGCTTAGGGGACCGGGACAGTGAAGCTTTCTTT.

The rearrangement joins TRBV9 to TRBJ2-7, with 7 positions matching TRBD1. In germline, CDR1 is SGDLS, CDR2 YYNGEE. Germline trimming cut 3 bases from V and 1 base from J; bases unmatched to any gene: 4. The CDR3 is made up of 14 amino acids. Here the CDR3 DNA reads TGTGCCAGCAGCGAGGGGACAGCGTCCTACGAGCAGTACTTC. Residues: CASSEGTASYEQYF.

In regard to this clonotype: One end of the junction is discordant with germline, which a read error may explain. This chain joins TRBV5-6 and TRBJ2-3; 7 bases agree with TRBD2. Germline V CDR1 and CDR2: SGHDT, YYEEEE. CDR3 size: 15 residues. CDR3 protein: CASSRRAGSTDTPYF. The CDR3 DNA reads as TGTGCCAGCAGCCGTCGAGCGGGAAGCACAGATACGCCGTATTTT.

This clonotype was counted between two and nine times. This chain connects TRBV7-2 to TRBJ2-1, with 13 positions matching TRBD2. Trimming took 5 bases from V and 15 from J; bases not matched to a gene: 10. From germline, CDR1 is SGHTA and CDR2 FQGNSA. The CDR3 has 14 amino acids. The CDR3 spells CASSPDRLAGGTFF. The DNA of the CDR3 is TGTGCCAGCAGCCCCGACCGACTAGCGGGAGGTACGTTCTTC.

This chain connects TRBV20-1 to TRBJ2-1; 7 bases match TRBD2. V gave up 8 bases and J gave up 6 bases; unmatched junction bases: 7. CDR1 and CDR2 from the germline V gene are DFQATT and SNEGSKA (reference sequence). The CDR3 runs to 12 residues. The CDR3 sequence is CSPLGGLNEQFF. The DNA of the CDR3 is TGCAGTCCCTTGGGAGGGCTCAATGAGCAGTTCTTC.

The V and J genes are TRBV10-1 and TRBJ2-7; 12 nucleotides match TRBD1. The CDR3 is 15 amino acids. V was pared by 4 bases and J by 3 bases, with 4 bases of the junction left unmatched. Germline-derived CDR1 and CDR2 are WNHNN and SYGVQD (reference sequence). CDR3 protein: CASSGGQGAYYEQYF. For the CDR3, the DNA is TGCGCCAGCAGTGGGGGACAGGGGGCCTACTACGAGCAGTACTTC.

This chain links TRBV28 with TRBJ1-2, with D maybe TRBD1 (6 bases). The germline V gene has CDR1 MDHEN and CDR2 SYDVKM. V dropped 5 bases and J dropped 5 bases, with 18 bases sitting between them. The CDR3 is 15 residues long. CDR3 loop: CASSPLSDRSYGYTF. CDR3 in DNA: TGTGCCAGCAGTCCTCTCTCCGACAGGTCGTATGGCTACACCTTC.

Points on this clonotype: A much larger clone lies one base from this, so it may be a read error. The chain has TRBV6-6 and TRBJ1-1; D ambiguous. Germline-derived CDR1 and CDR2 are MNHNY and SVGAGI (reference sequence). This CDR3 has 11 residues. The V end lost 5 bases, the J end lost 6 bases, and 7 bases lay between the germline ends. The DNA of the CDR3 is TGTGCCAGCAGTAAACCCGCTGAAGCTTTCTTT. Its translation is CASSKPAEAFF.